This T cell receptor beta chain was identified during a study of blood T cell repertoires in COVID-19. Study-level background: The United States, Italy and Spain provided the acute and convalescent COVID-19 samples. The analysed material was cDNA or gDNA that came from T cells, B-cell-depleted T cells, or PBMCs.

V was clipped by 0 bases and J by 3 bases, with 11 bases between them. Germline CDR1 is LGHNA and CDR2 is YNFKEQ. CDR3 size: 15 residues. The sample holds one count of this clone. This table comes from immunoSEQ multiplex PCR, and its TCRdb copy is limited to in-frame clones, with some not included. Of fewer than 20,000 clones listed, about 88% are singletons. Sequencing was done on a sample of peripheral blood. The sequence was obtained from a man in his forties with active COVID-19. The V gene is TRBV4-2, the J gene TRBJ1-2; the D is unclear. The CDR3: CASSQELKLHYGYTF. The CDR3 nucleotides are TGTGCCAGCAGCCAAGAACTTAAGCTACACTATGGCTACACCTTC.